This TCR beta chain was profiled in a study of T cells after yellow fever vaccination. This clonotype has ten or more counts. Its antigen is unidentified. CDR1 is SEHNR and CDR2 is FQNEAQ in the germline V gene (reference sequence). This CDR3 has 13 amino acids. Trimming took 5 bases from V and 7 from J, leaving 11 bases between them. Overall study findings and caveats: Booster sampling recovered most clones from primary vaccination (around 96% CD4, 88% CD8).

TCR cDNA, made by 5'RACE template switching, carried an added universal primer site and UMIs. TCRdb ran MiXCR on the 5' RACE reads and lists one entry per CDR3 protein. Counted here are about 130,000 distinct CDR3 sequences, under 8.5% occurring once; the ten biggest clones make up 2.5%. The chain carries TRBV7-9 and TRBJ1-4; possible D gene TRBD1, 6 bases. Sequencing used CD4+ T cells sorted from PBMCs, obtained approximately 11 days after the first yellow fever vaccination. The source is a man aged 18 to 30 who received the YFV17D yellow fever vaccine. The CDR3 is CASSTGQPEKLFF. The DNA for the CDR3 is TGTGCCAGCAGCACAGGACAGCCTGAAAAACTGTTTTTT.